These 32 T cell receptor beta chains share one sample of origin, sequenced in a study of shared clonotypes between healthy human individuals. Naivety among CD8 cells was defined by CD45RO negativity and positive CCR7 selection, thereby excluding terminally differentiated effector memory CD45RA+ cells. Sequencing was performed with immunoSEQ multiplex PCR; in TCRdb, only in-frame clones are kept and a portion is missing. The data hold 600,000 or so clones, with roughly 98% observed a single time. The sample was naive CD8+ T cells sorted from blood. Receptor source: a man under 40 in good health.

This clone has only one observation. The J gene is TRBJ2-2, the V gene TRBV5-1; the match to TRBD2 covers 10 bases. The germline V gene encodes CDR1 SGHRS and CDR2 YFSETQ. V lost 2 bases, J lost 6 bases, and 13 bases stayed unmatched. This CDR3 contains 18 residues. The CDR3 nucleotides are TGCGCCAGCAGCTTATCTAGCGGGAGCCGAAAGGGGGCCGGGGAGCTGTTTTTT. This sequence encodes CASSLSSGSRKGAGELFF.

This chain connects TRBV6-1 to TRBJ1-1; D is possibly TRBD1 (6 bases). The CDR3 loop spans 14 amino acids. From germline, CDR1 is MNHNS and CDR2 SASEGT. V was cut by 8 bases and J by 1 base, with 14 bases left in between. The CDR3 sequence is CASGWGTPNTEAFF. The DNA for the CDR3 is TGTGCCAGCGGTTGGGGGACACCGAACACTGAAGCTTTCTTT.

V usage is TRBV7-8 and J usage is TRBJ2-7; D unclear. The CDR3 loop spans 13 amino acids. Trimming removed 7 bases from V and 3 bases from J, with 13 bases in between. The germline V gene has CDR1 SGHVS and CDR2 FQNEAQ. The CDR3 DNA reads as TGTGCCAGCACCCCCCCGGCCGGCTACGAGCAGTACTTC. Protein sequence: CASTPPAGYEQYF.

The chain carries TRBV11-2 and TRBJ2-6; D might be TRBD1 (6 bases). The V end was cut by 4 bases, the J end by 4 bases, with 11 bases between. CDR3 length: 15 residues. Germline values: CDR1 SGHAT, CDR2 FQNNGV. CDR3 nucleotide sequence: TGTGCCAGCAGCTACAGGGCTGCCGGGGCCAACGTCCTGACTTTC. Protein product: CASSYRAAGANVLTF.

The rearrangement links TRBV5-6 to TRBJ2-2; D unclear. Trimming took off 0 bases at V and 5 bases at J, with 8 bases between the two ends. Germline V CDR1 and CDR2: SGHDT, YYEEEE. This CDR3 comprises 14 residues. CDR3 sequence reads: CASSLELATGELFF. The CDR3 DNA is TGTGCCAGCAGCTTGGAGCTGGCTACCGGGGAGCTGTTTTTT.

V and J are TRBV5-8 and TRBJ2-7, with D unclear. Germline assignment: CDR1 SGHTS and CDR2 YDEGEE. V lost 4 bases and J 2 bases, leaving 4 bases between the germline ends. The CDR3 has 11 amino acids. CDR3 sequence reads: CASSPTYEQYF. The CDR3 region has the DNA TGTGCCAGCAGCCCGACCTACGAGCAGTACTTC.

The chain is built from TRBV11-3 and TRBJ2-2; D unclear. CDR3 length: 13 residues. Trimming left V 1 base short and J 7 bases short, with 7 bases between. CDR1 and CDR2 (germline): SGHNT, YENEEA. The CDR3 sequence is CASSLGFGGELFF. DNA for the CDR3: TGTGCCAGCAGCTTAGGTTTCGGCGGGGAGCTGTTTTTT.

J is TRBJ2-3 and V is TRBV28, with 12 bases aligning to TRBD2. Germline CDR1 and CDR2: MDHEN and SYDVKM. V lost 4 bases to trimming and J lost 5 bases; unmatched junction nucleotides: 10. This CDR3 contains 17 residues. The CDR3 reads CASSWRPSGRAGDTQYF. The CDR3 DNA reads TGTGCCAGCAGTTGGCGCCCTAGCGGGAGGGCGGGAGATACGCAGTATTTT.

The chain couples TRBV2 to TRBJ1-5; 12 bases are a match to TRBD1. The junction had 4 bases not matched to a gene; V was cut back by 5 bases and J by 5 bases. This CDR3 comprises 15 residues. Germline CDR1 reads SNHLY; CDR2 reads FYNNEI. The CDR3 nucleotides read TGTGCCAGCAGTCCCGGGACAGGGGGCGATCAGCCCCAGCATTTT. Translating gives CASSPGTGGDQPQHF.

The chain links TRBV11-2 to TRBJ2-2, with no clear D. V lost 0 bases to trimming and J lost 7 bases, with 21 bases between them. The CDR3 has 18 residues. Germline CDR1 is SGHAT and CDR2 is FQNNGV. The CDR3 nucleotides are TGTGCCAGCAGCTTAGACTTTGGGTTCTCAGGCAAGTTCGGGGAGCTGTTTTTT. It is translated as CASSLDFGFSGKFGELFF.

This clone was detected only once. The chain joins TRBV11-2 to TRBJ2-1; D is perhaps TRBD1 (6 bases). CDR3 length equals 15 residues. From germline, CDR1 is SGHAT and CDR2 FQNNGV. V lost 1 base and J 8 bases, leaving 15 bases between the germline ends. This CDR3 is CASSLVGARRDEQFF. In DNA form, the CDR3 reads TGTGCCAGCAGCTTAGTGGGGGCGCGGCGGGATGAGCAGTTCTTC. The complete variable domain, with remaining parts taken from reference TRBV11-2 and TRBJ2-1, reads EAGVAQSPRYKIIEKRQSVAFWCNPISGHATLYWYQQILGQGPKLLIQFQNNGVVDDSQLPKDRFSAERLKGVDSTLKIQPAKLEDSAVYLCASSLVGARRDEQFFGPGTRLTVL.

This clone was observed once. The CDR3 sequence: CASSSIYNEQFF. The CDR3 bases are TGTGCCAGCAGCTCCATCTACAATGAGCAGTTCTTC. The gene calls are TRBV7-6 and TRBJ2-1; D gene ambiguous. The CDR3 totals 12 residues. V lost 4 bases to trimming and J lost 3 bases, with 4 bases between them. The germline gives CDR1 SGHVS, CDR2 FNYEAQ.

The sample holds one count of this clone. The CDR3 region has the DNA TGTGCCAGCAGGTCTGCTAGCGGGAGGTTGACAGATACGCAGTATTTT. This sequence encodes CASRSASGRLTDTQYF. The gene calls are TRBV28 and TRBJ2-3; 11 bases agree with TRBD2. V shed 6 bases and J 3 bases; nucleotides not matched to a gene: 8. CDR3 length: 16 residues. The germline gives CDR1 MDHEN, CDR2 SYDVKM.

A word on this clone: Different DNA sequences within this sample yield the same CDR3. The chain links TRBV27 to TRBJ2-7; D gene unclear. The length of the CDR3 is 13 residues. Germline assignment: CDR1 MNHEY and CDR2 SMNVEV (reference sequence). V was pared by 3 bases and J by 1 base, with 7 bases between. CDR3 nucleotide sequence: TGTGCCAGCAGTTTTTCCCCTTCCTACGAGCAGTACTTC. This encodes CASSFSPSYEQYF.

The V and J genes are TRBV14 and TRBJ2-7; 8 bases agree with TRBD1. CDR1 SGHDN and CDR2 FVKESK come from the germline V gene. The CDR3 sequence is 18 residues long. V lost 3 bases, J lost 5 bases, and 18 bases stayed unmatched. This CDR3 reads CASSHLLIRGDRGNEQYF. CDR3 DNA sequence: TGTGCCAGCAGCCACTTGTTAATTAGGGGCGACAGGGGCAACGAGCAGTACTTC.

V gene TRBV7-6 combines with J gene TRBJ2-1; 12 bases are a match to TRBD2. The junction had 2 bases not matched to a gene; V was cut back by 2 bases and J by 6 bases. The CDR3 consists of 15 residues. Germline lookup yields CDR1 SGHVS and CDR2 FNYEAQ. CDR3 amino acids: CASSLLLAGGNEQFF. The CDR3, as DNA: TGTGCCAGCAGCTTATTACTAGCGGGAGGCAATGAGCAGTTCTTC.

The V gene is TRBV7-2, the J gene TRBJ2-6; D possibly corresponds to TRBD2 (6 bases). The CDR3 is 15 residues long. CDR1 is SGHTA, CDR2 FQGNSA, per germline. V lost 5 bases, J lost 0 bases, and 8 bases lay in between. The CDR3, as DNA: TGTGCCAGCAGCACGGGGGTCTCTGGGGCCAACGTCCTGACTTTC. Amino acid sequence: CASSTGVSGANVLTF.

V is TRBV9 and J is TRBJ2-4, with D possibly called TRBD1 or TRBD2 (5 bases each). This CDR3 comprises 12 residues. The ends were cut back, 4 bases at V and 9 bases at J, with 11 bases in the middle. The germline CDR1 and CDR2 sequences are SGDLS and YYNGEE. CDR3 loop: CASSPNGGIQYF. DNA for the CDR3: TGTGCCAGCAGCCCCAATGGGGGCATTCAGTACTTC.

In the case of this clone: This sample includes further DNA sequences coding for the same CDR3. The V and J genes are TRBV27 and TRBJ1-1, with 7 bases identical to TRBD1. CDR3 length: 15 amino acids. Unmatched junction bases numbered 5, after V lost 4 bases and J lost 0 bases. Germline V CDR1 and CDR2: MNHEY, SMNVEV (reference sequence). The CDR3 DNA reads TGTGCCAGCAGTTCCAGACAGGGAATGAACACTGAAGCTTTCTTT. Protein product: CASSSRQGMNTEAFF.

The rearrangement links TRBV28 to TRBJ2-3; D unresolved. Germline assignment: CDR1 MDHEN and CDR2 SYDVKM. V was shortened by 3 bases and J by 2 bases, with 21 bases between the two germline ends. The CDR3 is made up of 18 amino acids. The CDR3 DNA follows: TGTGCCAGCAGTTTCCCCGCGTCCGACGTTGGCTCCACAGATACGCAGTATTTT. Protein product: CASSFPASDVGSTDTQYF. Full variable domain (remainder filled in from reference TRBV28 and TRBJ2-3): DVKVTQSSRYLVKRTGEKVFLECVQDMDHENMFWYRQDPGLGLRLIYFSYDVKMKEKGDIPEGYSVSREKKERFSLILESASTNQTSMYLCASSFPASDVGSTDTQYFGPGTRLTVL.

J is TRBJ2-5 and V is TRBV7-6, with 14 bases that match TRBD2. The CDR3 is 17 amino acids. The germline gives CDR1 SGHVS, CDR2 FNYEAQ. Trimming at V came to 4 bases and at J to 4 bases, leaving 8 bases not matched to a gene. The CDR3 region has the DNA TGTGCCAGCAGCTCTACGCCGGGACTAGCGGGAGTAGAGACCCAGTACTTC. Translated, it gives CASSSTPGLAGVETQYF.

Note on this clone: At one of its ends the junction is not consistent with the germline gene, which may arise from a read error. The V gene is TRBV2, the J gene TRBJ1-2; D may be TRBD1 (6 bases). This CDR3 is 13 amino acids long. From germline, CDR1 is SNHLY and CDR2 FYNNEI. DNA of the CDR3: TGTGCCAGCAGGGAAGCAGGGGTCTATGGCTACACCTTC. It specifies CASREAGVYGYTF.

The genes are TRBV29-1 and TRBJ1-2, with unresolved D. The CDR3 totals 11 residues. Looked up from germline, CDR1 is SQVTM and CDR2 is ANQGSEA. V was cut by 0 bases and J by 6 bases, with 5 bases left in between. The CDR3 DNA follows: TGCAGCGTTGAAGATCTCGATGGCTACACCTTC. This codes for CSVEDLDGYTF.

CDR3 in DNA: TGCAGCGTTGAGACCGGGATTAACTATGGCTACACCTTC. Translated, it gives CSVETGINYGYTF. This rearrangement joins TRBV29-1 to TRBJ1-2, with no clear D. CDR1 is SQVTM, CDR2 ANQGSEA, per germline. Trimming pared 3 bases from V and 1 base from J, leaving 9 bases between. This CDR3 contains 13 residues.

With respect to this clone: This CDR3 is also generated by other DNA sequences in the sample. This rearrangement joins TRBV7-9 to TRBJ2-1, with TRBD2 as a possible D gene (6 bases). Germline V CDR1 and CDR2: SEHNR, FQNEAQ (reference sequence). V was shortened by 6 bases and J by 1 base, with 10 bases between the two germline ends. This CDR3 has 14 residues. The CDR3 is CASSSGSSYNEQFF. In DNA, the CDR3 is TGTGCCAGCAGTTCCGGGAGTTCCTACAATGAGCAGTTCTTC.

The CDR3 sequence: CASSVDRLNTGELFF. CDR3 bases: TGTGCCAGCAGCGTGGACAGGTTGAACACCGGGGAGCTGTTTTTT. The gene calls are TRBV9 and TRBJ2-2; 7 nucleotides line up with TRBD1. Germline trimming cut 2 bases from V and 1 base from J; bases unmatched to any gene: 2. CDR1 SGDLS and CDR2 YYNGEE come from the germline V gene. The CDR3 sequence is 15 residues long.

This chain connects TRBV7-8 to TRBJ1-1; no definite D call. V lost 5 bases and J 1 base, leaving 5 bases between the germline ends. Germline CDR1 SGHVS, CDR2 FQNEAQ. The length of the CDR3 is 12 residues. The DNA for the CDR3 is TGTGCCAGCAGCCCAACGAACACTGAAGCTTTCTTT. Its protein product is CASSPTNTEAFF.

The rearrangement links TRBV7-6 to TRBJ2-5; D gene ambiguous. In germline, CDR1 is SGHVS, CDR2 FNYEAQ. The CDR3 spans 11 residues. Trimming shortened V by 4 bases and J by 4 bases, and 4 bases separated the two germline ends. CDR3 coding DNA: TGTGCCAGCAGCTCACTAGAGACCCAGTACTTC. It codes for CASSSLETQYF.

The V gene is TRBV11-3, the J gene TRBJ2-1; D remains ambiguous. The germline gives CDR1 SGHNT, CDR2 YENEEA. CDR3 length equals 14 residues. V lost 4 bases and J 0 bases, leaving 7 bases between the germline ends. The CDR3: CASSSELSYNEQFF. Written as DNA, the CDR3 is TGTGCCAGCAGCTCAGAACTCTCCTACAATGAGCAGTTCTTC. The variable domain in full, with the rest retrieved from reference TRBV11-3 and TRBJ2-1, is EAGVVQSPRYKIIEKKQPVAFWCNPISGHNTLYWYLQNLGQGPELLIRYENEEAVDDSQLPKDRFSAERLKGVDSTLKIQPAELGDSAVYLCASSSELSYNEQFFGPGTRLTVL.

The V gene is TRBV18, the J gene TRBJ2-5; 8 bases line up with TRBD2. The CDR3 is made up of 15 amino acids. Germline V gene lookup returns CDR1 KGHSH and CDR2 LQKENI. The V gene end was trimmed by 3 bases and the J gene end by 5 bases; junction bases not matched to a gene: 8. The CDR3 region is CASSPFQREFETQYF. As DNA, the CDR3 is TGTGCCAGCTCACCGTTCCAGCGGGAGTTTGAGACCCAGTACTTC.

The chain couples TRBV10-2 to TRBJ2-7, with D unresolved. Per the germline V gene, CDR1 is WSHSY and CDR2 is SAAADI. The CDR3 totals 10 residues. The V end was cut by 10 bases, the J end by 7 bases, with 11 bases between. The CDR3 DNA reads TGCGCCACCGGTGGGTTAGAGCAGTACTTC. Its protein is CATGGLEQYF.

This rearrangement joins TRBV4-3 to TRBJ2-1, with 11 positions matching TRBD2. Germline V gene lookup returns CDR1 LGHNA and CDR2 YSLEER. The length of the CDR3 is 15 residues. The junction had 7 bases not matched to a gene; V was cut back by 4 bases and J by 8 bases. CDR3: CASSLGTSGVYEQFF. For the CDR3, the DNA is TGCGCCAGCAGCCTAGGGACTAGCGGCGTGTATGAGCAGTTCTTC.